The 3 T cell receptor beta chains in this list originate from one sample, sequenced in a study of blood T cells in healthy people across ages. Primed by a sample-barcoded 5' primer and a J-beta primer mix, a second PCR proceeded for 7 to 11 cycles. One entry per CDR3 protein results from TCRdb running MiXCR on the 5' RACE reads. The sample includes some 640,000 distinct CDR3 sequences, 45% to 50% of them seen just once. Input material: blood. Every receptor here comes from a woman in her sixties or seventies in good health.

The gene calls are TRBV28 and TRBJ1-1, with D perhaps matching TRBD1 (6 bases). V lost 6 bases, J lost 5 bases, and 19 bases lay in between. Germline V gene data show CDR1 as MDHEN and CDR2 as SYDVKM. The CDR3 runs to 15 residues. The chain's CDR3 is CASRSGAIGVTEAFF. In nucleotides, the CDR3 is TGTGCCAGCAGATCAGGGGCGATCGGTGTTACTGAAGCTTTCTTT.

V and J are TRBV20-1 and TRBJ2-7; D is ambiguous. The CDR3 is 15 amino acids. Between the trimmed V and J ends, which lost 1 base and 3 bases, there was a span of 16 bases. Germline V gene data show CDR1 as DFQATT and CDR2 as SNEGSKA (reference sequence). CDR3 in amino acids: CSARATDRVIYEQYF. In nucleotides, the CDR3 is TGCAGTGCTAGAGCTACGGATAGGGTAATCTACGAGCAGTACTTC.

The rearrangement uses TRBV28 and TRBJ2-4; no definite D call. This CDR3 is built from 14 residues. Looked up from germline, CDR1 is MDHEN and CDR2 is SYDVKM. V lost 5 bases and J 3 bases, leaving 11 bases between the germline ends. CDR3 nucleotide sequence: TGTGCCAGCAGTCCCCCCACGGACAAAAACATTCAGTACTTC. Translation: CASSPPTDKNIQYF.